Listed below are T cell receptor beta chains from one sample, sequenced in a study of shared clonotypes between healthy human individuals. Clones were sequenced by immunoSEQ multiplex PCR, and TCRdb holds only the in-frame ones, with some missing. This table holds about 2,200,000 clones, about 93% found once. The sample taken for sequencing was naive CD8+ T cells from PBMCs. Every receptor here comes from a man aged 18-30 years in good health. Some clones in this sample may be carry-over from other donors' samples. The CDR3 runs from the conserved cysteine through the conserved F or W. D genes are given only for firm matches. Only some rows state a clone size, as once, few, many or a class for expanded clones.

j_gene,abundance,d_gene,v_gene,CDR3nt,CDR3aa
TRBJ2-1,.,TRBD2,TRBV5-1,TGCGCCAGCAGCCCTTGGACTAGCGGGAGGTTCAATGAGCAGTTCTTC,CASSPWTSGRFNEQFF
TRBJ2-7,.,TRBD2,TRBV27,TGTGCCAGCAGTTTACAGGTCCCAGTTACGATAGCGGGGGGTTCCTACGAGCAGTACTTC,CASSLQVPVTIAGGSYEQYF
TRBJ2-7,once,.,TRBV5-1,TGCGCCAGCAGCTTCAACCCACCCGGACCCTACGAGCAGTACTTC,CASSFNPPGPYEQYF
TRBJ1-2,.,TRBD1,TRBV25-1,TGTGCCAGCAGTGAAGTGGGACAGGGGAATGGCTACACCTTC,CASSEVGQGNGYTF
TRBJ2-5,.,TRBD2,TRBV28,TGTGCCAGCAGTTTCGGGGCGGGGGGAAAAGAGACCCAGTACTTC,CASSFGAGGKETQYF
TRBJ2-2,.,.,TRBV7-9,TGTGCCAGCAGCTTACGCAGTCTAGCTCCCGCCGGGGAGCTGTTTTTT,CASSLRSLAPAGELFF
TRBJ2-1,.,.,TRBV5-1,TGCGCCAGCAGCCTCGAGGGGCTGGCCAATGAGCAGTTCTTC,CASSLEGLANEQFF
TRBJ2-7,once,.,TRBV7-9,TGTGCCAGCAGCCTTTTACTGGGTTCCGAGCAGTACTTC,CASSLLLGSEQYF
TRBJ1-2,.,.,TRBV4-1,TGCGCCAGCAGCCAAGTCCCAGGCCGCATGGCTAACTATGGCTACACCTTC,CASSQVPGRMANYGYTF
TRBJ2-1,once,.,TRBV27,TGTGCCAGCAGTTTATCGAGCTGGCCCTACAATGAGCAGTTCTTC,CASSLSSWPYNEQFF
TRBJ2-1,.,TRBD2,TRBV11-2,TGTGCCAGCAGCCGCGGACTAGCCTATGAGCAGTTCTTC,CASSRGLAYEQFF
TRBJ1-4,.,TRBD1,TRBV10-3,TGTGCCATCAGTGAGACGACAGGGCTGACTAATGAAAAACTGTTTTTT,CAISETTGLTNEKLFF
TRBJ1-5,.,TRBD1,TRBV19,TGTGCCAGTAGTATAGATAGAGGGGGCACTCAGCCCCAGCATTTT,CASSIDRGGTQPQHF
TRBJ2-5,.,.,TRBV6-6,TGTGCCAGCAGTTCCTCTAGGGGATACCGCGAGACCCAGTACTTC,CASSSSRGYRETQYF
TRBJ2-1,.,.,TRBV10-2,TGCGCCAGCAGTGAGGGGTACAATGAGCAGTTCTTC,CASSEGYNEQFF
TRBJ2-7,.,TRBD2,TRBV7-9,TGTGCCAGCAGCTCCGGGACTAGCGGGTCCTACGAGCAGTACTTC,CASSSGTSGSYEQYF
TRBJ2-3,.,.,TRBV9,TGTGCCAGCAGCGTAGCTCTCGTAGGCACAGATACGCAGTATTTT,CASSVALVGTDTQYF
TRBJ2-1,.,.,TRBV7-5,TGTGCCAGAAGCCCTAGGACCGCTTCCTACAATGAGCAGTTCTTC,CARSPRTASYNEQFF
TRBJ2-1,.,TRBD2,TRBV27,TGTGCCACCTCTATGGGGGGGACGGGTGAGCAGTTCTTC,CATSMGGTGEQFF
TRBJ2-1,.,TRBD2,TRBV7-7,TGTGCCAGCAGTGTACTAGCGGGAGATAATAATGAGCAGTTCTTC,CASSVLAGDNNEQFF
TRBJ1-1,.,.,TRBV2,TGTGCCAGCAGTGTCTTGTTCACTGAAGCTTTCTTT,CASSVLFTEAFF
TRBJ2-2,.,.,TRBV28,TGTGCCAGCAGTAAAAGAGGGGTTCGGGACATCTTTTTTCCCGGGGAGCTGTTTTTT,CASSKRGVRDIFFPGELFF
TRBJ2-7,.,.,TRBV9,TGTGCCAGCAGCGTAGGTAAGGGAACCGAGCAGTACTTC,CASSVGKGTEQYF
TRBJ2-1,.,TRBD2,TRBV27,TGTGCCAGCAGCCTAGCGGGAGTGGGGAATGAGCAGTTCTTC,CASSLAGVGNEQFF
TRBJ2-5,.,TRBD1,TRBV27,TGTGCCAGCAGTTTATTTATCCCGGGACAGGGGGACGAGACCCAGTACTTC,CASSLFIPGQGDETQYF
TRBJ2-1,.,.,TRBV27,TGTGCCAGCAGTTTCGGGTCGGGAGTCGGCAATGAGCAGTTCTTC,CASSFGSGVGNEQFF
TRBJ2-5,.,.,TRBV6-1,TGTGCCAGCAGTGAAGTTGGAGGTCGAAGCGAGACCCAGTACTTC,CASSEVGGRSETQYF
TRBJ2-3,.,.,TRBV27,TGTGCCAGCAGTTCGATTCGGGGGACCCTAGCGACAGATACGCAGTATTTT,CASSSIRGTLATDTQYF
TRBJ2-2,few,.,TRBV9,TGTGCCAGCAGCGTAGGGGGCGGGGAGCTGTTTTTT,CASSVGGGELFF
TRBJ2-1,.,.,TRBV19,TGTGCCAGTAGCTCAACTACCTACAATGAGCAGTTCTTC,CASSSTTYNEQFF
TRBJ2-1,.,.,TRBV7-9,TGTGCCAGCGGACCGGAGTTCTTC,CASGPEFF
TRBJ1-4,.,.,TRBV28,TGTGCCAGCAGTTTTCTCTTCAGCGACCAAAAACTGTTTTTT,CASSFLFSDQKLFF
TRBJ2-7,.,TRBD1,TRBV4-1,TGCGCCAGCAGCCAAGGACAGGGGCCGACCTACGAGCAGTACTTC,CASSQGQGPTYEQYF
TRBJ1-1,.,.,TRBV6-5,TGTGCCAGCGAGCTGCGGGGGGCGGGCACTGAAGCTTTCTTT,CASELRGAGTEAFF
TRBJ2-5,once,.,TRBV28,TGTGCCAGCAGTTATACAGTACTCCAAGAGACCCAGTACTTC,CASSYTVLQETQYF
TRBJ2-3,.,TRBD1,TRBV9,TGTGCCAGCAGCGTAGTGGTACAGGGGGCGACAGATACGCAGTATTTT,CASSVVVQGATDTQYF
TRBJ1-4,.,TRBD1,TRBV27,TGTGCCAGCAGTTTAGGGGCCCCCAGGGGGCGATGGTATGAAAAACTGTTTTTT,CASSLGAPRGRWYEKLFF
TRBJ1-1,.,.,TRBV6-4,TGTGCCAGCAGTGCCAACCGGGCCCCGAACACTGAAGCTTTCTTT,CASSANRAPNTEAFF
TRBJ1-1,few,TRBD1,TRBV19,TGTGCCAGTGCCCAGGGGGGTAACACTGAAGCTTTCTTT,CASAQGGNTEAFF
TRBJ2-5,.,.,TRBV7-9,TGTGCCAGCACCGGTGGGGTGACCCAGTACTTC,CASTGGVTQYF